What follows describes a single T cell receptor beta chain. Its specific antigen is unknown. The input lacks base qualities; no much larger clone sits a single base away. Libraries were made using PCR. Sequencing instrument: Illumina HiSeq 2500. To reduce PCR and sequencing biases, unique molecular identifiers were built into the TCR beta cDNA libraries. Some 500,000 cDNA molecules were obtained for every 1 to 10 million input T cells, so each molecule roughly corresponded to one T cell. The same protocol used for the earlier healthy control dataset was applied to prepare and sequence the patient libraries. Samples belonging to the same batch were prepared together, multiplexed and sequenced on a shared HiSeq lane. The authors' analysis ran thus. Raw barcoded reads were processed with MIGEC, discarding single-read molecular identifier groups before consensus assembly and CDR3 extraction. VDJtools was used for post-analysis of the clonotype tables, with diversity normalized by down-sampling every dataset to the smallest sample size. To correct batch-related cross-sample contamination, repertoire overlap clustering matched CDR3 amino acid sequences but not nucleotide sequences. TCRdb passed the public sequencing reads through fastp at Q25 and MiXCR, retaining productive beta sequences. Rows with one shared CDR3 protein collapse into an entry with the most common genes and DNA. TCRdb's processing, not the authors', yielded these V and J calls. A total of around 710,000 distinct CDR3 sequences appear in this sample, about 43% of them only once. Clones ranked in the top ten supply 4.9% of the sample.

From the cysteine up to the phenylalanine, the CDR3 has a length of 15 residues. Here the CDR3 DNA is all that survives: 45 bases in frame from base 1. Taken from the germline V gene, the CDR1 and CDR2 loops are SGHTA and FQGTGA. The data derive from a study of post-analysis software for immune sequencing data (dated by TCRdb to about 2015). Concerning the study at large: Relapsing-remitting, secondary progressive and progressive-relapsing multiple sclerosis were recorded as disease courses, and subtype annotation was lacking for some patients. A subset of samples was prepared in parallel using single-end sample barcoding, then pooled and co-amplified after Illumina adapter ligation. Patient repertoires were compared against about a dozen previously published healthy control repertoires from donors aged roughly 6 to 26 years. Here is what the overall study found, with its caveats: The multiple sclerosis patient group was slightly younger than the control group. Patients showed significantly higher frequencies than controls for a handful of TRBV segments, among them TRBV5-6, TRBV5-1 and TRBV20-1. Strong co-clustering of samples prepared in the same batch was shown by direct clustering with F measure, prompting a batch-effect correction. Compared with controls, multiple sclerosis patients had significantly lower normalized Chao1 diversity, a finding suggesting substantial peripheral T-cell clonal expansion.

To demonstrate the VDJtools post-analysis software, TCR beta repertoires were profiled from the peripheral blood of 10 to 15 young patients with multiple sclerosis. The patients with multiple sclerosis were children and adolescents between about 6 and 17 years of age. The sequenced sample consisted of blood. The sequence was obtained from a girl aged 10-17 years with multiple sclerosis. Rearrangement joined TRBV7-3 to TRBJ2-7; the D gene is perhaps TRBD1, from 6 matching bases. The J call may be wrong; the DNA end is better matched by TRBJ2-1. The DNA sequence is given as TGTGCCAGCAGCCCCGAGCCAGGGGACGGCGATGAGCAGTTCTTC. This sequence encodes CASSPEPGDGDEQFF.